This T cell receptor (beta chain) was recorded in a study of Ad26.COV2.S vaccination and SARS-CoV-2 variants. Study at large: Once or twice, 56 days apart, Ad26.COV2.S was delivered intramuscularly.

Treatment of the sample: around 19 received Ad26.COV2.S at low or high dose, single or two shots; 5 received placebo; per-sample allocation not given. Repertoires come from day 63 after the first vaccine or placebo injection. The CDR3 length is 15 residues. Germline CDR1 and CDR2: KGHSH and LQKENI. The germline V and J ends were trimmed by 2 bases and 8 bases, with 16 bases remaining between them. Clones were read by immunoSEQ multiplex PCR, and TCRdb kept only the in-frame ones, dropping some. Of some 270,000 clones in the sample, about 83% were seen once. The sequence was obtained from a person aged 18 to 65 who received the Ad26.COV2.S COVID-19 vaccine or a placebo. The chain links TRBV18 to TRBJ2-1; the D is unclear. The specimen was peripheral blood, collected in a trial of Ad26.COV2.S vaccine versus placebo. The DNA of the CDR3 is TGTGCCAGCTCACCATACGTCGGCCGATCATATGAGCAGTTCTTC. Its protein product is CASSPYVGRSYEQFF.